Listed below are T cell receptor beta chains from one sample, sequenced in a study of PD-L1 blockade in urothelial cancer. The data were produced by immunoSEQ multiplex PCR, yet TCRdb's version contains in-frame clones alone and is incomplete. The sample yields 35,000 to 45,000 clones, 35% to 40% seen once. The specimen was tumor tissue, collected before atezolizumab (anti-PD-L1) treatment. The receptors stem from a man aged 55-75 years with urothelial cancer. Both conserved end residues are part of each CDR3. A D gene is named only where the DNA matches it firmly. The size field is filled for only some rows; it gives once, few, many or a size class.

j_call d_call clone_size v_call cdr3_aa cdr3_nt
TRBJ2-3 - - TRBV29-1 CSVGNGLPTDTQYF TGCAGCGTTGGGAACGGGTTACCCACAGATACGCAGTATTTT
TRBJ2-7 TRBD1 - TRBV30 CAWSMGQGRYEQYF TGTGCCTGGAGTATGGGACAGGGGAGATACGAGCAGTACTTC
TRBJ1-1 - - TRBV11-3 CASRELTGMYTEAFF TGTGCCAGCAGAGAGCTGACAGGAATGTACACTGAAGCTTTCTTT
TRBJ2-1 - few TRBV6-7 CASSSIQNEQFF TGTGCCAGCAGTTCCATCCAGAATGAGCAGTTCTTC
TRBJ1-2 - few TRBV30 CAWNRDNYGYTF TGTGCCTGGAATCGGGATAACTATGGCTACACCTTC
TRBJ1-6 TRBD1 few TRBV12-5 CASNPGQGYHSPLHF TGTGCCAGCAATCCGGGACAGGGGTACCATTCACCCCTCCACTTT
TRBJ2-1 - - TRBV10-3 CAISDGRPYNEQFF TGTGCCATCTCAGACGGGAGACCCTACAATGAGCAGTTCTTC
TRBJ1-2 TRBD1 - TRBV19 CASSILAGGYGYTF TGTGCCAGTAGTATCCTGGCAGGGGGATATGGCTACACCTTC
TRBJ1-4 - few TRBV11-3 CASSLILAGGGSNEKLFF TGTGCCAGCAGCCTAATTCTCGCGGGGGGCGGGTCTAATGAAAAACTGTTTTTT
TRBJ1-2 - - TRBV19 CASRSRGYGYTF TGTGCCAGTAGGTCGAGGGGTTATGGCTACACCTTC
TRBJ2-7 - few TRBV6-8 CASRMRPGPIPYEQYF TGTGCCAGCAGGATGAGACCGGGACCCATACCCTACGAGCAGTACTTC
TRBJ2-2 TRBD2 - TRBV9 CASSVALAGAAPELFF TGTGCCAGCAGCGTAGCCCTAGCGGGAGCCGCGCCAGAGCTGTTTTTT
TRBJ1-1 - few TRBV11-3 CASSSSFGETEAFF TGTGCCAGCAGCTCCTCCTTCGGAGAAACTGAAGCTTTCTTT
TRBJ1-1 - few TRBV6-8 CASSYGDRIYTEAFF TGTGCCAGCAGTTACGGTGACAGGATCTACACTGAAGCTTTCTTT